This T cell receptor (beta chain) derives from a study of cytomegalovirus exposure and HLA in healthy donors. The data were produced by immunoSEQ multiplex PCR, yet TCRdb's version contains in-frame clones alone and is incomplete. This sample carries around 52,000 clones, 90% to 95% of them seen once, and the ten largest clones take less than 6%. This CDR3 region has 13 residues. The V and J ends lost 5 bases and 8 bases respectively, with 13 bases between them. Germline V CDR1 and CDR2: SGHNT, YENEEA. The chain combines TRBV11-3 with TRBJ2-1, with a possible D match to TRBD2 (6 bases). Material for sequencing was PBMCs. The source of this sequence is a woman aged 18-35 years in good health and CMV-seronegative. CDR3: CASSPRRDYEQFF. The CDR3 DNA follows: TGTGCCAGCAGCCCGCGGCGGGATTATGAGCAGTTCTTC. The variable domain in full, with the rest retrieved from reference TRBV11-3 and TRBJ2-1, is EAGVVQSPRYKIIEKKQPVAFWCNPISGHNTLYWYLQNLGQGPELLIRYENEEAVDDSQLPKDRFSAERLKGVDSTLKIQPAELGDSAVYLCASSPRRDYEQFFGPGTRLTVL.